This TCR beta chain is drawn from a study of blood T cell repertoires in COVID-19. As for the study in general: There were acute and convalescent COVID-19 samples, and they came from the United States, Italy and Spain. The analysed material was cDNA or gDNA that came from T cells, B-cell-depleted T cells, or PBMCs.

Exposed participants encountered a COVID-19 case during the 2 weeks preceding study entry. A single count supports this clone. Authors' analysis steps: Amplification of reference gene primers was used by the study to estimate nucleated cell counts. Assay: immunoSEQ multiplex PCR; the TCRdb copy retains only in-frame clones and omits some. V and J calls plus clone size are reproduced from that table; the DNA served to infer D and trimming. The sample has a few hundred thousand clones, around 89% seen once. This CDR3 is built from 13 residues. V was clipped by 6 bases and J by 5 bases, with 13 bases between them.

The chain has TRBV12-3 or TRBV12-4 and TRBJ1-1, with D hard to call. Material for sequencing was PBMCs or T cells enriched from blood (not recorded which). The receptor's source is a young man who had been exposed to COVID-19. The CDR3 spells CASSFFEYTEAFF. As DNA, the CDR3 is TGTGCCAGCAGCTTCTTCGAGTATACTGAAGCTTTCTTT.